Below, 23 T cell receptor beta chains from the same sample are listed, as sequenced in a study of PD-1 blockade in classical Hodgkin lymphoma. Each patient relapsed following autologous stem cell transplantation, and prior brentuximab vedotin exposure differed. The repertoire was sequenced with immunoSEQ multiplex PCR; TCRdb's copy has only in-frame clones and lacks some. The table records about 40,000 clones, 76% of them present only once. The input for sequencing was peripheral blood mononuclear cells (PBMCs), taken at baseline. All receptors derive from a human donor with classical Hodgkin lymphoma.

To note about this clone: Other DNA sequences from this sample encode an identical CDR3 as well. This chain uses TRBV28 with TRBJ1-3; D is unresolved. The CDR3 runs to 14 residues. Deletions cut 4 bases from V and 0 bases from J, with 7 bases between. The V gene's germline CDR1 is MDHEN and CDR2 SYDVKM. The CDR3 nucleotides read TGTGCCAGCAGTTCCAGAAACTCTGGAAACACCATATATTTT. As protein: CASSSRNSGNTIYF.

This chain links TRBV6-5 with TRBJ2-7; D may be TRBD2 (5 bases). This CDR3 is 14 amino acids long. The germline gives CDR1 MNHEY, CDR2 SVGAGI. With 4 bases removed from V and 0 bases from J, the gap between germline ends came to 10 bases. CDR3 residues: CASSSTGNSYEQYF. The DNA of the CDR3 is TGTGCCAGCAGTTCGACGGGGAACTCCTACGAGCAGTACTTC.

This clone was observed a single time. The CDR3 sequence: CASSLGNSQETQYF. For the CDR3, the DNA is TGCGCCAGCAGCTTAGGGAACAGCCAAGAGACCCAGTACTTC. V gene TRBV5-1 combines with J gene TRBJ2-5; D gene ambiguous. The CDR3 runs to 14 residues. The germline CDR1 and CDR2 sequences are SGHRS and YFSETQ. The V gene lost 2 bases and the J gene lost 1 base, with 9 bases spanning the gap. The whole variable domain, filled in from reference TRBV5-1 and TRBJ2-5, reads KAGVTQTPRYLIKTRGQQVTLSCSPISGHRSVSWYQQTPGQGLQFLFEYFSETQRNKGNFPGRFSGRQFSNSRSEMNVSTLELGDSALYLCASSLGNSQETQYFGPGTRLLVL.

This clone was detected a few times. The chain links TRBV4-2 to TRBJ1-2, with TRBD1 identical over 7 bases. Per germline, CDR1 LGHNA and CDR2 YNFKEQ. The CDR3 is made up of 17 amino acids. The V gene end was trimmed by 0 bases and the J gene end by 2 bases; junction bases not matched to a gene: 9. This CDR3 reads CASSQETIGGANYGYTF. CDR3 nucleotide sequence: TGTGCCAGCAGCCAAGAAACTATAGGGGGCGCGAACTATGGCTACACCTTC.

V and J are TRBV2 and TRBJ1-1, with unresolved D. The CDR3 length is 13 residues. The germline V gene encodes CDR1 SNHLY and CDR2 FYNNEI. Trimming took off 7 bases at V and 3 bases at J, with 12 bases between the two ends. CDR3: CASMYELHTEAFF. The DNA of the CDR3 is TGTGCCAGCATGTATGAGCTGCACACTGAAGCTTTCTTT. The variable domain in full, completed from reference TRBV2 and TRBJ1-1, reads EPEVTQTPSHQVTQMGQEVILRCVPISNHLYFYWYRQILGQKVEFLVSFYNNEISEKSEIFDDQFSVERPDGSNFTLKIRSTKLEDSAMYFCASMYELHTEAFFGQGTRLTVV.

The chain is built from TRBV11-2 and TRBJ1-4, with 7 bases aligning to TRBD1. The CDR3 has 14 residues. The germline V gene encodes CDR1 SGHAT and CDR2 FQNNGV. V shed 3 bases, J shed 7 bases, and the junction held 5 bases outside the gene matches. DNA for the CDR3: TGTGCCAGCAGCTTGGACAGGTGGAGTGAAAAACTGTTTTTT. It is translated as CASSLDRWSEKLFF.

J is TRBJ1-1 and V is TRBV6-1; unclear D gene. The CDR3 runs to 14 residues. Trimming pared 4 bases from V and 4 bases from J, leaving 13 bases between. The V gene's germline CDR1 is MNHNS and CDR2 SASEGT. The CDR3 protein is CASSAEHSGTEAFF. CDR3 DNA sequence: TGTGCCAGCAGTGCCGAACATTCAGGCACTGAAGCTTTCTTT.

This clone has just one count. The rearrangement joins TRBV5-6 to TRBJ1-2, with D possibly matching TRBD1 (6 bases). Per germline, CDR1 SGHDT and CDR2 YYEEEE. The CDR3 extends over 15 amino acids. V lost 6 bases and J lost 5, with 20 bases in between. DNA for the CDR3: TGTGCCAGCACCCTCGGCGGGACAAAGCGATATGGCTACACCTTC. Translating it yields CASTLGGTKRYGYTF.

This sequence joins TRBV5-1 and TRBJ2-1; no clear D gene. CDR1 is SGHRS, CDR2 YFSETQ, per germline. The CDR3 is 11 amino acids. Trimming shortened V by 2 bases and J by 4 bases, and 1 base separated the two germline ends. The CDR3 loop is CASSLYNEQFF. Here the CDR3 DNA reads TGCGCCAGCAGCTTATACAATGAGCAGTTCTTC.

The CDR3 reads CASRSWTGPSYGYTF. The CDR3 DNA reads TGTGCCAGCAGATCCTGGACAGGGCCCAGCTATGGCTACACCTTC. The rearrangement joins TRBV6-5 to TRBJ1-2; 8 nucleotides line up with TRBD1. This CDR3 comprises 15 residues. With V trimmed by 6 bases and J by 4 bases, 10 bases remained unmatched. CDR1 and CDR2 (germline): MNHEY, SVGAGI.

This chain uses TRBV13 with TRBJ2-1, with TRBD2 matching 9 bases. This CDR3 has 20 amino acids. The germline CDR1 and CDR2 sequences are PRHDT and FYEKMQ (reference sequence). V trimming: 2 bases; J trimming: 6 bases; junction bases outside the gene matches: 20. The CDR3 spells CASSLSPRTSARNRGNEQFF. In nucleotides, the CDR3 is TGTGCCAGCAGCTTAAGTCCCAGGACTAGCGCCCGAAACCGGGGCAATGAGCAGTTCTTC.

This clone is a singleton in its sample. This chain joins TRBV28 and TRBJ2-2; D possibly corresponds to TRBD1 (5 bases). Trimming shortened V by 1 base and J by 0 bases, and 9 bases separated the two germline ends. The germline gives CDR1 MDHEN, CDR2 SYDVKM. CDR3 length equals 16 residues. Here the CDR3 reads CASSLYAGSNTGELFF. CDR3 coding DNA: TGTGCCAGCAGTTTATATGCAGGGTCGAACACCGGGGAGCTGTTTTTT.

The gene calls are TRBV7-2 and TRBJ2-3; 7 positions agree with TRBD2. With 5 bases clipped from V and 3 bases from J, the junction kept 5 bases outside the gene matches. Germline lookup yields CDR1 SGHTA and CDR2 FQGNSA. The CDR3 runs 14 residues. The chain's CDR3 is CASSTGLDTDTQYF. CDR3 bases: TGTGCCAGCAGCACTGGACTAGATACAGATACGCAGTATTTT.

V gene TRBV30 combines with J gene TRBJ2-2; possible D gene TRBD1, 5 bases. This CDR3 spans 15 amino acids. Trimming removed 3 bases from V and 5 bases from J, with 16 bases in between. Germline-derived CDR1 and CDR2 are GTSNPN and SVGIG (reference sequence). The CDR3 region is CAWRAPGRTTGELFF. CDR3 coding DNA: TGTGCCTGGAGGGCCCCTGGCAGGACAACCGGGGAGCTGTTTTTT.

The chain couples TRBV7-2 to TRBJ2-7; 8 bases are a match to TRBD1. CDR1 SGHTA and CDR2 FQGNSA come from the germline V gene. Unmatched junction bases numbered 7, after V lost 5 bases and J lost 1 base. This CDR3 region has 15 residues. CDR3 in DNA: TGTGCCAGCAGCCCAACAGGGGGTAGGTCCTACGAGCAGTACTTC. Translating gives CASSPTGGRSYEQYF.

The chain is built from TRBV4-1 and TRBJ1-5, with 9 nucleotides matching TRBD1. Germline CDR1 reads MGHRA; CDR2 reads YSYEKL. Trimming cost V 3 bases and J 1 base; bases outside gene matches: 7. This CDR3 has 17 residues. The CDR3 spells CASSQRTGARSNQPQHF. CDR3 in DNA: TGCGCCAGCAGCCAGAGGACAGGGGCGAGGAGCAATCAGCCCCAGCATTTT.

The V call is TRBV9, the J call TRBJ1-3; 8 positions agree with TRBD1. V dropped 0 bases and J dropped 4; count of bases not matched to a gene: 3. This CDR3 is built from 15 residues. Germline V gene lookup returns CDR1 SGDLS and CDR2 YYNGEE. For the CDR3, the DNA is TGTGCCAGCAGCGTAGGACAGGGGTTCGGAAACACCATATATTTT. Encoded protein: CASSVGQGFGNTIYF.

The chain uses TRBV9 and TRBJ1-1, with TRBD1 matching over 7 bases. The junction had 7 bases not matched to a gene; V was cut back by 3 bases and J by 5 bases. CDR1 and CDR2 from the germline V gene are SGDLS and YYNGEE. The CDR3 consists of 14 residues. The chain's CDR3 is CASSGPTGRTEAFF. For the CDR3, the DNA is TGTGCCAGCAGCGGTCCGACAGGGCGGACTGAAGCTTTCTTT.

The chain uses TRBV5-4 and TRBJ2-6; D remains unclear. Germline loops: CDR1 SGHNT, CDR2 YYREEE (reference sequence). The CDR3 covers 13 residues. The germline V and J ends were trimmed by 6 bases and 0 bases, with 4 bases remaining between them. CDR3 DNA: TGTGCCAGCACCCCCTCTGGGGCCAACGTCCTGACTTTC. It translates to CASTPSGANVLTF.

The CDR3: CASPGGGANEKLFF. The CDR3 nucleotides read TGTGCCAGCCCGGGGGGAGGTGCTAATGAAAAACTGTTTTTT. The chain carries TRBV21-1 and TRBJ1-4. TRBV21-1 represents a pseudogene. The CDR3 extends over 14 amino acids.

This sequence joins TRBV9 and TRBJ2-1; D gene uncertain. This CDR3 contains 12 residues. V lost 3 bases to trimming and J lost 13 bases, with 14 bases between them. CDR1 and CDR2 (germline): SGDLS, YYNGEE. The CDR3 spells CASSAEAASQFF. DNA of the CDR3: TGTGCCAGCAGCGCCGAGGCGGCCAGCCAGTTCTTC.

The rearrangement uses TRBV7-2 and TRBJ1-5; 11 positions agree with TRBD1. This CDR3 has 14 amino acids. Per germline, CDR1 SGHTA and CDR2 FQGNSA. V lost 4 bases and J lost 6; bases outside the gene matches: 2. CDR3 residues: CASSYGQGAQPQHF. CDR3 DNA: TGTGCCAGCAGCTACGGACAGGGGGCTCAGCCCCAGCATTTT.

The V and J genes are TRBV6-6 and TRBJ2-7, with TRBD1 matching 10 bases. V lost 6 bases, J lost 2 bases, and 7 bases stayed unmatched. The CDR3 spans 15 residues. The germline V gene encodes CDR1 MNHNY and CDR2 SVGAGI (reference sequence). The CDR3 sequence: CASRTPGQGTYEQYF. DNA of the CDR3: TGTGCCAGCAGGACCCCGGGACAGGGGACCTACGAGCAGTACTTC.